A selection of T cell receptor beta chains follows, all from one sample in a study of neoadjuvant anti-PD-1 for oral cavity cancer. Clones were read by immunoSEQ multiplex PCR, and TCRdb kept only the in-frame ones, dropping some. Counted here are over 25,000 clones, more than 65% occurring once; the ten biggest clones make up under 3.5%. The source material was PBMCs, sampled after nivolumab (anti-PD-1) treatment. The source is a person aged 35 to 85 with oral cavity squamous cell carcinoma. Each CDR3 is given with its conserved first and last residue. Each record gives: clone size, D gene, J gene, CDR3 length, V gene, CDR3 DNA, CDR3 protein. D genes are given only for firm matches. Some rows mark clone size as missing; the rest say once, few, many or name a class of expanded clone.

once TRBD1 TRBJ2-7 14 TRBV6-5 TGTGCCAGCAGTTATGACCAGGGGGCCCCCGAGCAGTACTTC CASSYDQGAPEQYF
- TRBD1 TRBJ1-6 15 TRBV28 TGTGCCAGCAGTGGGGGACAGGGACTTAATTCACCCCTCCACTTT CASSGGQGLNSPLHF
- - TRBJ1-5 17 TRBV19 TGTGCCAGTAGTATGTCTCCGCGGGGCTCTTTAACGCAGCCCCAGCATTTT CASSMSPRGSLTQPQHF
- TRBD1 TRBJ2-3 13 TRBV6-6 TGTGCCAGCAGGACAGGGCTGACGGATACGCAGTATTTT CASRTGLTDTQYF
- TRBD2 TRBJ2-7 14 TRBV6-1 TGTGCCAGCAAGCTCGAGCGGGGGTCCTACGAGCAGTACTTC CASKLERGSYEQYF
- - TRBJ1-4 17 TRBV4-1 TGCGCCAGCAGCCAAGATGGGGTCGGGGGGACTAATGAAAAACTGTTTTTT CASSQDGVGGTNEKLFF
few TRBD1 TRBJ2-7 14 TRBV27 TGTGCCAGCAGTTCCTCGGGACAGAGGGGCGAGCAGTACTTC CASSSSGQRGEQYF
- - TRBJ2-7 11 TRBV29-1 TGCAGCGTTGAAGTCTCCTACGAGCAGTACTTC CSVEVSYEQYF
- TRBD1 TRBJ1-5 15 TRBV6-6 TGTGCCAGCAGTACGGACAGGTTTAGCAATCAGCCCCAGCATTTT CASSTDRFSNQPQHF
- - TRBJ2-7 12 TRBV18 TGTGCCAGCTCACCTGAAAGGTACGAGCAGTACTTC CASSPERYEQYF
- - TRBJ1-1 13 TRBV6-5 TGTGCCAGCAGTTCTGGGGCGGAGGGGGGAGCTTTCTTT CASSSGAEGGAFF
- TRBD2 TRBJ2-2 15 TRBV2 TGTGCCAGCAATCTAGCGGGGGCAAACACCGGGGAGCTGTTTTTT CASNLAGANTGELFF
- TRBD1 TRBJ1-2 13 TRBV6-5 TGTGCCAGCAGTTACCTCAGGGGGCTTGGCTACACCTTC CASSYLRGLGYTF
- - TRBJ1-3 14 TRBV7-2 TGTGCCAGCAGCTTATCTGGACCTGGAAACACCATATATTTT CASSLSGPGNTIYF
- - TRBJ2-3 15 TRBV4-2 TGTGCCAGCAGCCGCGACAGGACATCCACAGATACGCAGTATTTT CASSRDRTSTDTQYF
- - TRBJ2-7 12 TRBV5-6 TGTGCCAGCAGCTTGGCTACGGGACACATGTACTTC CASSLATGHMYF
- TRBD2 TRBJ2-2 17 TRBV9 TGTGCCAGCAGCGCCTTAGGACTAGCGGGGTTAACCGGGGAGCTGTTTTTT CASSALGLAGLTGELFF
- TRBD2 TRBJ2-5 16 TRBV2 TGTGCCAGCAGTGATTTTAGCGGGGGGACACGAGAGACCCAGTACTTC CASSDFSGGTRETQYF
once TRBD2 TRBJ2-3 16 TRBV9 TGTGCCAGCAGCGAGCCCCCTAGCGGGGGGGACCATACGCAGTATTTT CASSEPPSGGDHTQYF
- - TRBJ1-1 12 TRBV25-1 TGTGCCAGCAGGGCCTATGAAGGGGAAGCTTTCTTT CASRAYEGEAFF
- - TRBJ1-6 16 TRBV9 TGTGCCAGCAGCGTAACCGTGGGCCAGGACAATTCACCCCTCCACTTT CASSVTVGQDNSPLHF
- - TRBJ1-6 13 TRBV19 TGTGCCAGTGGCAGAGACCATAATTCACCCCTCCACTTT CASGRDHNSPLHF
- - TRBJ2-5 12 TRBV7-2 TGTGCCAGCAGCTTAAACCAAGAGACCCAGTACTTC CASSLNQETQYF
- TRBD1 TRBJ1-5 12 TRBV19 TGTGCCAGTACCCAACCCCCGGACAGGACTCATTTT CASTQPPDRTHF
- - TRBJ2-5 13 TRBV7-2 TGTGCCAGCAGCGTACGCCTCCAAGAGACCCAGTACTTC CASSVRLQETQYF
- TRBD1 TRBJ2-3 18 TRBV4-1 TGCGCCAGCAGCCAAGAGGTTTTCGGACAGGGGGCGACAGATACGCAGTATTTT CASSQEVFGQGATDTQYF
- - TRBJ1-6 14 TRBV19 TGTGCCAGTAGGATGGAGGGTCGAAATTCACCCCTCCACTTT CASRMEGRNSPLHF
- - TRBJ1-6 16 TRBV15 TGTGCCACCAGCAGATCCAAGACTCCGGGAGGTTCACCCCTCCACTTT CATSRSKTPGGSPLHF
- - TRBJ2-5 12 TRBV18 TGTGCCAGCTCACCGGGAGGAGAGACCCAGTACTTC CASSPGGETQYF
once TRBD1 TRBJ2-2 18 TRBV4-1 TGCGCCAGCAGCCCCCGGGACAGGAATACCCGAGGCACCGGGGAGCTGTTTTTT CASSPRDRNTRGTGELFF
- - TRBJ1-2 14 TRBV11-2 TGTGCCAGCAGCTTAGTAGGCCCATACTATGGCTACACCTTC CASSLVGPYYGYTF
once - TRBJ2-5 14 TRBV15 TGTGCCACCAGCAGAGATCCGGGCCAAGAGACCCAGTACTTC CATSRDPGQETQYF
- - TRBJ2-7 14 TRBV4-3 TGCGCCAGCAGCCAAGTGCTGGGGGCGAGGGAGCAGTACTTC CASSQVLGAREQYF
once TRBD1 TRBJ2-1 13 TRBV6-4 TGTGCCAGCAGCAGGGACAGGGGAAATGAGCAGTTCTTC CASSRDRGNEQFF
few - TRBJ1-4 15 TRBV19 TGTGCCAGTAGTATAGGGCTTACAACTAATGAAAAACTGTTTTTT CASSIGLTTNEKLFF
- TRBD1 TRBJ2-1 15 TRBV13 TGTGCCAGCAGCTTAGGTGGGACAGAGTACAATGAGCAGTTCTTC CASSLGGTEYNEQFF
- - TRBJ1-1 11 TRBV19 TGTGCCAGTAGTTCCAACACTGAAGCTTTCTTT CASSSNTEAFF
- TRBD1 TRBJ1-4 16 TRBV30 TGTGCCTGGAATTACCGGGACAGGGCGAGTAATGAAAAACTGTTTTTT CAWNYRDRASNEKLFF
- - TRBJ1-4 15 TRBV7-9 TGTGCCAGCAGCCTATGGGAGGACCGTAATGAAAAACTGTTTTTT CASSLWEDRNEKLFF
- - TRBJ1-3 16 TRBV28 TGTGCCAGCAGTCTGGGACGGCCTTTCTCTGGAAACACCATATATTTT CASSLGRPFSGNTIYF
- TRBD1 TRBJ1-2 15 TRBV2 TGTGCCAGCAGTGAATTGGACAGGGAGGGCGATGGCTACACCTTC CASSELDREGDGYTF
- - TRBJ2-1 15 TRBV9 TGTGCCAGCAGCGTCACAAACAGGGTTATCAATGAGCAGTTCTTC CASSVTNRVINEQFF
- - TRBJ1-1 15 TRBV7-9 TGTGCCAGCAGCTCCCCAAAGGACAGAAACACTGAAGCTTTCTTT CASSSPKDRNTEAFF
- TRBD1 TRBJ1-2 15 TRBV7-2 TGTGCCAGCAGCTCGCGACAGGGGGATAGGTATGGCTACACCTTC CASSSRQGDRYGYTF
- TRBD2 TRBJ2-3 14 TRBV2 TGTGCCAGCGGTCGGGGGGGCTCGGGAGATACGCAGTATTTT CASGRGGSGDTQYF
- TRBD1 TRBJ1-1 15 TRBV9 TGTGCCAGCAGCGAATCCGTGACAGGGAGCGCTGAAGCTTTCTTT CASSESVTGSAEAFF
- - TRBJ1-4 11 TRBV30 TGTGCCTGGAAGGGAGAGGAAAAACTGTTTTTT CAWKGEEKLFF
- TRBD1 TRBJ2-1 14 TRBV6-1 TGTGCCAGCAGGTGGGGGACAGGTCCTAATGAGCAGTTCTTC CASRWGTGPNEQFF
- - TRBJ2-7 12 TRBV7-2 TGTGCCAGCAGCTTAGTTTTCTACGAGCAGTACTTC CASSLVFYEQYF
- TRBD1 TRBJ1-1 14 TRBV7-2 TGTGCCAGCAGCTTGGACAGGGGAGGCACTGAAGCTTTCTTT CASSLDRGGTEAFF
- - TRBJ2-7 14 TRBV9 TGTGCCAGCAGCGTAGCCCCCTACTCCTACGAGCAGTACTTC CASSVAPYSYEQYF
- TRBD1 TRBJ2-1 14 TRBV6-5 TGTGCCAGCAGTTACACGGGACAGGGGAATGAGCAGTTCTTC CASSYTGQGNEQFF
- TRBD1 TRBJ2-5 14 TRBV25-1 TGTGCCAGCAGTGGGACAGGGGACCAAGAGACCCAGTACTTC CASSGTGDQETQYF
medium-sized TRBD2 TRBJ2-5 16 TRBV28 TGTGCCAGCAGTCCTGGACTAGCGGAGGGACAAGAGACCCAGTACTTC CASSPGLAEGQETQYF
- TRBD1 TRBJ2-7 15 TRBV2 TGTGCCAGCAGTGCAAGGGGGCTACACTCCTACGAGCAGTACTTC CASSARGLHSYEQYF
- TRBD1 TRBJ2-1 14 TRBV7-3 TGTGCCAGCAGCTACGGACAGGGCTACAATGAGCAGTTCTTC CASSYGQGYNEQFF
few TRBD1 TRBJ1-5 16 TRBV30 TGTGCCTGGAGTACCCTTGGACAGGGGGATCGTCAGCCCCAGCATTTT CAWSTLGQGDRQPQHF